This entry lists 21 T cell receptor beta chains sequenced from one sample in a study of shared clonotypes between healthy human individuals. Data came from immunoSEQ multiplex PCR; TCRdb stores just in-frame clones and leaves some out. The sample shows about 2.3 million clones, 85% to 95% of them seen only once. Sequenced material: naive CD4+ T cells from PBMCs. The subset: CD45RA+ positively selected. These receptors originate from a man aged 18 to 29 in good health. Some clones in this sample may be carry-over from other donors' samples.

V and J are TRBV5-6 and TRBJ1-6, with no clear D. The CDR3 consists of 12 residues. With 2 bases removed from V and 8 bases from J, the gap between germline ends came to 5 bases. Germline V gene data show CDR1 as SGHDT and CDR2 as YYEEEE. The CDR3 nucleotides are TGTGCCAGCAGCTTAAAGGATTCACCCCTCCACTTT. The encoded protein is CASSLKDSPLHF. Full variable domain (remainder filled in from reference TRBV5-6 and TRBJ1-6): DAGVTQSPTHLIKTRGQQVTLRCSPKSGHDTVSWYQQALGQGPQFIFQYYEEEERQRGNFPDRFSGHQFPNYSSELNVNALLLGDSALYLCASSLKDSPLHFGNGTRLTVT.

Written as DNA, the CDR3 is TGTGCCAGGGGGGCTAAGCGACAGATGCTAGCCAAAAACATTCAGTACTTC. Translation gives CARGAKRQMLAKNIQYF. The chain employs TRBV5-3 and TRBJ2-4, with D perhaps matching TRBD1 (6 bases). TRBV5-3 has ORF status, its function being uncertain. The CDR3 is 17 amino acids. V lost 8 bases and J 0 bases, leaving 21 bases between the germline ends.

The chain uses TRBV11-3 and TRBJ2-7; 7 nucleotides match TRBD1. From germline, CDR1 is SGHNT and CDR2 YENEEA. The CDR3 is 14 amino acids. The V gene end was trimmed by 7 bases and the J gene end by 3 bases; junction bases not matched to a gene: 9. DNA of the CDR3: TGTGCCAGCAACAACAGGGGTTCCTTCTACGAGCAGTACTTC. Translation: CASNNRGSFYEQYF.

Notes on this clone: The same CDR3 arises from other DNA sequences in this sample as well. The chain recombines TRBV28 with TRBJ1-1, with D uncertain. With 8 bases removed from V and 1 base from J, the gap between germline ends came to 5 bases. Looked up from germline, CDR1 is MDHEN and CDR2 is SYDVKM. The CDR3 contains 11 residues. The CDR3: CASSKNTEAFF. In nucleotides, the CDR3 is TGTGCCAGCTCAAAGAACACTGAAGCTTTCTTT. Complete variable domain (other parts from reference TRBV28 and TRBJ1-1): DVKVTQSSRYLVKRTGEKVFLECVQDMDHENMFWYRQDPGLGLRLIYFSYDVKMKEKGDIPEGYSVSREKKERFSLILESASTNQTSMYLCASSKNTEAFFGQGTRLTVV.

The CDR3 DNA sequence: TGTGCCAGCAGAAGAGACGGCACCGGGGAGCTGTTTTTT. As protein: CASRRDGTGELFF. The rearrangement uses TRBV6-5 and TRBJ2-2; no reliable D call. V was pared by 6 bases and J by 4 bases, with 9 bases between. The CDR3 sequence is 13 residues long. Germline-derived CDR1 and CDR2 are MNHEY and SVGAGI.

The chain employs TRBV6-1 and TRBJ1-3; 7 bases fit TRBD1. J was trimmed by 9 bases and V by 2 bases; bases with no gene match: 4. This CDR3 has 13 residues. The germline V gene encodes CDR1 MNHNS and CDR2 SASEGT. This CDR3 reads CASSEYAGGTIYF. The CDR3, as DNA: TGTGCCAGCAGTGAATACGCAGGGGGCACCATATATTTT.

Here the CDR3 reads CASSWGQTYNEQFF. CDR3 coding DNA: TGTGCCAGCAGCTGGGGACAGACTTACAATGAGCAGTTCTTC. J is TRBJ2-1 and V is TRBV7-3, with 7 bases matching TRBD1. The trim removed 4 bases at V and 4 bases at J, leaving 4 bases unmatched. The CDR3 covers 14 residues. Germline V gives CDR1 SGHTA, CDR2 FQGTGA.

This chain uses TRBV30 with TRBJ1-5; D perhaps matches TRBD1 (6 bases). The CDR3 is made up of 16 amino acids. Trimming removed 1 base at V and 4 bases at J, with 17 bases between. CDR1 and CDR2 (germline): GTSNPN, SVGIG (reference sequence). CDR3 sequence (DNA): TGTGCCTGGAGTGGGGGGGCAGGGTGGTTAAATCAGCCCCAGCATTTT. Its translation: CAWSGGAGWLNQPQHF.

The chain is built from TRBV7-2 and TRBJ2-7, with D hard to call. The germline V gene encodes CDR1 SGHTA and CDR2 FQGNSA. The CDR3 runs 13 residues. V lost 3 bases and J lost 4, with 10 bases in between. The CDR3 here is CASSFAEEYEQYF. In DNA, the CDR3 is TGTGCCAGCAGCTTCGCTGAGGAATACGAGCAGTACTTC.

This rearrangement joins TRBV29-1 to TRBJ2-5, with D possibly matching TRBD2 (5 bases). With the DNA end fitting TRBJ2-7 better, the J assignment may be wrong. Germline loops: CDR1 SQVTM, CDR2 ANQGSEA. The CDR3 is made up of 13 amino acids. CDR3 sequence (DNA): TGCAGCGCTGTAGCGCGGAAAGATTACGAGCAGTACTTC. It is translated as CSAVARKDYEQYF.

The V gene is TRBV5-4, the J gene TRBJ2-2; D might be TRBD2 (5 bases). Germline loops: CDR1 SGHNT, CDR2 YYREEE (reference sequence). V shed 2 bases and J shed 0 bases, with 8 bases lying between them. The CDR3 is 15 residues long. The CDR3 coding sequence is TGTGCCAGCAGCTTCCTCGGGGCGAACACCGGGGAGCTGTTTTTT. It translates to CASSFLGANTGELFF.

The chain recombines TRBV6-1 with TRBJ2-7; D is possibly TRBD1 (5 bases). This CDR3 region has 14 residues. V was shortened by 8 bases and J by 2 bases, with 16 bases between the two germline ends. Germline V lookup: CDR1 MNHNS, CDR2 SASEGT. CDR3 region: CASFGQGVTYEQYF. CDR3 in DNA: TGTGCCAGCTTCGGGCAGGGTGTTACCTACGAGCAGTACTTC.

CDR3 sequence reads: CASSSKTPQETQYF. The CDR3 bases are TGTGCCAGCAGCTCAAAGACCCCGCAAGAGACCCAGTACTTC. The chain is built from TRBV11-2 and TRBJ2-5; D is undetermined. The CDR3 extends over 14 amino acids. Germline V gene sequence: CDR1 SGHAT, CDR2 FQNNGV. With 4 bases removed from V and 2 bases from J, the gap between germline ends came to 11 bases.

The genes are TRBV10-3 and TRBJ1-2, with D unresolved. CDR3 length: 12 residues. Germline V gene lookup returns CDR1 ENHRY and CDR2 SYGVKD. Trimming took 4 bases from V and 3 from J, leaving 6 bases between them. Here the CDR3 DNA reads TGTGCCATCAGTGTGGCTGACTATGGCTACACCTTC. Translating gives CAISVADYGYTF.

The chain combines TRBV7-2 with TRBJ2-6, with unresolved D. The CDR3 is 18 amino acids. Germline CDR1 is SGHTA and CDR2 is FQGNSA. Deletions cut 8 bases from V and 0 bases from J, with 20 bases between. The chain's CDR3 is CASLLTRSFFSGANVLTF. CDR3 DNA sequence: TGTGCCAGCCTCCTGACCAGGTCATTTTTCTCTGGGGCCAACGTCCTGACTTTC.

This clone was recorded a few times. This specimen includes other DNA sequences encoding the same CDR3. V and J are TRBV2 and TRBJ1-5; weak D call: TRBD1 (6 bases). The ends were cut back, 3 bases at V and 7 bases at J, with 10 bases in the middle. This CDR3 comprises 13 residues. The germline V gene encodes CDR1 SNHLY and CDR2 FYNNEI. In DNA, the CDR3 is TGTGCCAGCAGTGACAGGGGAGGACAGCCCCAGCATTTT. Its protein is CASSDRGGQPQHF.

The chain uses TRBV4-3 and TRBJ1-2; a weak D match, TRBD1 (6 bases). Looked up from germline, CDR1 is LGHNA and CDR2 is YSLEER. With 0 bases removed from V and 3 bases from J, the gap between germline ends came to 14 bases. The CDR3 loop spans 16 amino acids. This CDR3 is CASSQEGGFNYYGYTF. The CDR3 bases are TGCGCCAGCAGCCAAGAGGGGGGCTTCAACTACTATGGCTACACCTTC.

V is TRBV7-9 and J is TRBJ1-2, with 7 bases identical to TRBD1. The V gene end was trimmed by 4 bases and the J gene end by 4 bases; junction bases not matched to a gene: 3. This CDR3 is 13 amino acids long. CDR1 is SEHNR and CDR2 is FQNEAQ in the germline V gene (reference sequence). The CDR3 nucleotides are TGTGCCAGCAGCTCGGGACAGATCTATGGCTACACCTTC. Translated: CASSSGQIYGYTF. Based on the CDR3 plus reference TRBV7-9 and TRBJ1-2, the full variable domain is DTGVSQNPRHKITKRGQNVTFRCDPISEHNRLYWYRQTLGQGPEFLTYFQNEAQLEKSRLLSDRFSAERPKGSFSTLEIQRTEQGDSAMYLCASSSGQIYGYTFGSGTRLTVV.

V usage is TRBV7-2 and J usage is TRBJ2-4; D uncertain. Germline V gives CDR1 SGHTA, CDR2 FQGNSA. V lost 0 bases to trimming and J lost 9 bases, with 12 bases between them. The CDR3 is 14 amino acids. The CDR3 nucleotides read TGTGCCAGCAGCTTAGCTTGGCTACCTCGCATTCAGTACTTC. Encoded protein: CASSLAWLPRIQYF.

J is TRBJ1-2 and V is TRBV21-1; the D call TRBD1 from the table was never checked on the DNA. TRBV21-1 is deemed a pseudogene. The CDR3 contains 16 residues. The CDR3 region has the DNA TGTGCCAGCAGCGGGGACAGACTACTTACTAACTATGGCTACACCTTC. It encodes CASSGDRLLTNYGYTF.

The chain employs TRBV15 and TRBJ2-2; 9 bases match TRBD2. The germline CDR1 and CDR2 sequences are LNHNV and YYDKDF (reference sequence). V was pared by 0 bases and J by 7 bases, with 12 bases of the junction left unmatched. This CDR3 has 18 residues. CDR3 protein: CATSRDRLAGASVGELFF. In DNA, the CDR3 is TGTGCCACCAGCAGAGATCGATTAGCGGGAGCCTCTGTCGGGGAGCTGTTTTTT.